This T cell receptor beta chain was profiled in a study of blood T cell repertoires in COVID-19 (dated by TCRdb to the early 2020s). At the level of the whole study: Samples from collaborators originated in the United States, Italy and Spain and spanned both the acute and convalescent phases of COVID-19. The material from the prospective study consisted of cDNA or gDNA derived from T cells, B-cell-depleted T cells, or PBMCs. The dataset comprised deeply sampled blood TCRbeta repertoires from subjects exposed to, actively infected with, or recovered from COVID-19. The repertoires were made available in a free public database intended to serve as a resource for research on the immune response to SARS-CoV-2. Samples came from the ongoing ImmuneRACE study (first 160 participants) plus 1,254 subjects from 6 global collaborators. A de-identified subject ID, COVID-19 status, age in years and sex were almost always included in the sample metadata. Where available, HLA class I and class II types were taken from metadata supplied by the sample provider and were not determined by assay-based typing.

Broad study findings and their caveats: The amount of clinical and demographic metadata varied by source and participant and was provided uncurated.

The collaborating institutions used their own protocols to collect whole blood in K2EDTA tubes. For TCRbeta analysis, collaborators shipped samples in one of three forms: frozen whole blood, isolated PBMCs, or DNA extracted from either of those sample types. Note on this clone: The antigen it recognizes is unknown. No per-base quality is available; no much larger clone lies one base away.

TCRbeta CDR3 regions were amplified from genomic DNA using the immunoSEQ Assay, a bias-controlled multiplex PCR. For the original study's pipeline: The number of nucleated cells in each sample was estimated from the amplification of reference gene primers within the assay. Sequence reads were collapsed and filtered to measure the absolute abundance of every unique TCRbeta CDR3 rearrangement. For each sample, productive Simpson clonality was calculated as the square root of Simpson's diversity index across productive rearrangements. TCRdb provides this immuneACCESS table in a form limited to in-frame rearrangements. Some clones are lacking; in checked studies, under half of them reflect an unresolved V gene, and why the rest are absent is not known. That table supplies the V and J calls and clone size; D and trimming were determined from the DNA. Here the sample has about 140,000 clones; approximately 88% occur a single time. The ten largest clones take up over 9.5% of the sample.

This clonotype originated in a man between 60 and 70 years old with active or convalescent COVID-19. Sequencing was carried out using peripheral blood.

CDR3 reads: CASSILQGAGETQYF. The DNA sequence is given as TGTGCCAGCAGCATCTTACAGGGGGCGGGCGAGACCCAGTACTTC. The sequence is built from TRBV5-6 and TRBJ2-5; TRBD1 aligns with 9 central bases. CDR1 is given as SGHDT and CDR2 as YYEEEE, both from the germline V gene. Trimming removed 4 bases from V and 5 bases from J; the gene matches leave 9 bases unexplained. The CDR3 holds 15 amino acids from the cysteine to the phenylalanine. Just CDR3 DNA is preserved here, 45 bases in frame from base 1.